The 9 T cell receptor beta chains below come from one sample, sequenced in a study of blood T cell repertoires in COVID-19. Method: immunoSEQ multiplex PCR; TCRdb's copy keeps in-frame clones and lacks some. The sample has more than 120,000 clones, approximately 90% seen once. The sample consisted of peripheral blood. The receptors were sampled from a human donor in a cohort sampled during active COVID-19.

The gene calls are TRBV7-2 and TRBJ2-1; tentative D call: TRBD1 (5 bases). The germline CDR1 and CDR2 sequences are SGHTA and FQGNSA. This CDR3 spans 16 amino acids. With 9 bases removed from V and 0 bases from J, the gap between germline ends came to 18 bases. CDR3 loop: CASTPWGGSSYNEQFF. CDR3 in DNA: TGTGCCAGTACCCCCTGGGGCGGAAGCTCCTACAATGAGCAGTTCTTC.

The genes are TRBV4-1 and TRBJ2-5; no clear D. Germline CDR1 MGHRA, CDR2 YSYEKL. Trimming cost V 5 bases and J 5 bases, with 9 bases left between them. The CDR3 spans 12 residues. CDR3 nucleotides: TGCGCCAGCAGCGGCCTTCCGGAGACCCAGTACTTC. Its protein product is CASSGLPETQYF.

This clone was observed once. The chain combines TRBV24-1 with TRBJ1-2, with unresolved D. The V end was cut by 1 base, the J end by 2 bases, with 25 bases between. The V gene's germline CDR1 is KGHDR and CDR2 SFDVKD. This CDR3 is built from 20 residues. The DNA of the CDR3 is TGTGCCACCAGTGATTTTGGAGGGCTCCTCCAGGTGAAACAAAACTATGGCTACACCTTC. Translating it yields CATSDFGGLLQVKQNYGYTF.

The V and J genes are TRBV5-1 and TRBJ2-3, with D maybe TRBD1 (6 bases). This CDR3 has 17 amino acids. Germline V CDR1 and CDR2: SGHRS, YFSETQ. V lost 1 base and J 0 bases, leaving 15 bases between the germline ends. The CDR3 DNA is TGCGCCAGCAGCTTGAGGGCCGGGACACTGAGCACAGATACGCAGTATTTT. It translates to CASSLRAGTLSTDTQYF.

CDR3 sequence reads: CASSLQGAKDTQYF. The CDR3 DNA is TGTGCCAGCAGCTTACAGGGGGCAAAAGATACGCAGTATTTT. The chain employs TRBV11-3 and TRBJ2-3, with 8 nucleotides matching TRBD1. Germline CDR1 reads SGHNT; CDR2 reads YENEEA. With V trimmed by 2 bases and J by 5 bases, 3 bases remained unmatched. The CDR3 has 14 residues.

CDR3 DNA: TGTGCCTGGACGGGGACAGGGATTTTGGACGGGGAGCTGTTTTTT. It specifies CAWTGTGILDGELFF. This chain uses TRBV30 with TRBJ2-2, with 9 nucleotides matching TRBD1. CDR1 and CDR2 from the germline V gene are GTSNPN and SVGIG (reference sequence). Losses at the gene ends were 4 bases for V and 7 bases for J; bases not matched to a gene: 10. The CDR3 length is 15 residues.

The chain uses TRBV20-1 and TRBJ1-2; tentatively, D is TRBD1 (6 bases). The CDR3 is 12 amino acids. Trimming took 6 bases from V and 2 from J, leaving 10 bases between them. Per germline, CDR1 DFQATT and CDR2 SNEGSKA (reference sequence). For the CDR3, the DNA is TGCAGTGCCAGTGGACAGAACTATGGCTACACCTTC. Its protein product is CSASGQNYGYTF.

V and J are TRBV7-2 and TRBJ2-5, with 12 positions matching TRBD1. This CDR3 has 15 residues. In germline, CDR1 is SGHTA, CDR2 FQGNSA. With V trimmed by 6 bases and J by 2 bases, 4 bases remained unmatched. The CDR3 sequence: CASSRDRGLQETQYF. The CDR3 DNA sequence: TGTGCCAGCAGTCGGGACAGGGGGCTGCAAGAGACCCAGTACTTC.

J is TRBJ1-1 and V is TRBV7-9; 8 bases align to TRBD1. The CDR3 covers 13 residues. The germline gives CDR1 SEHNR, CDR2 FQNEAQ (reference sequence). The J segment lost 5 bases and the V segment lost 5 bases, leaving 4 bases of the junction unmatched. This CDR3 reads CASSQDRGTEAFF. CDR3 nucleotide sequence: TGTGCCAGCAGCCAAGACAGGGGAACTGAAGCTTTCTTT.